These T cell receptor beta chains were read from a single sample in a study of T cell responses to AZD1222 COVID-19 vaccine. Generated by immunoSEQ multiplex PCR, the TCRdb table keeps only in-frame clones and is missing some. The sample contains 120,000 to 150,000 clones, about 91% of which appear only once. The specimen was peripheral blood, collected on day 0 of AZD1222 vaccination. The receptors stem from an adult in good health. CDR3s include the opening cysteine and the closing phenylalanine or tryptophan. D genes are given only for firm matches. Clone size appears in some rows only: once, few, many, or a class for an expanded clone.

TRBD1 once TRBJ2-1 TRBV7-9 TGTGCCAGCAGCTCTTGGGGCAGGGGGCAAGGTAATGAGCAGTTCTTC CASSSWGRGQGNEQFF
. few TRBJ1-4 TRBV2 TGTGCCAGCACTGAGGGGCGGCAGTTAACAACTAATGAAAAACTGTTTTTT CASTEGRQLTTNEKLFF
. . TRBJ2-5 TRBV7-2 TGTGCCAGCAGCGTAACCCTCAGGGGGGCGGAGACCCAGTACTTC CASSVTLRGAETQYF
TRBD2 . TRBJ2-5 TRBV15 TGTGCCACCAGCAGAGATAGCGGGGGGGCAGAGACCCAGTACTTC CATSRDSGGAETQYF
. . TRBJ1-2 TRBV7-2 TGTGCCAGCAGTGTGTCGGGAGCGAACTATGGCTACACCTTC CASSVSGANYGYTF
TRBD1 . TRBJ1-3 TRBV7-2 TGTGCCAGCCGGGGACAGGGAAGGGGAGGAAACACCATATATTTT CASRGQGRGGNTIYF
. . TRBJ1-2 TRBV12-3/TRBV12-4 TGTGCCAGCAGCCAGGGAGTCTATGGCTACACCTTC CASSQGVYGYTF
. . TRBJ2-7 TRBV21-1 . CASSNFQVGDGSYEQYF
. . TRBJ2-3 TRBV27 TGTGCCGCGAGAAGGGACAGCACAGATACGCAGTATTTT CAARRDSTDTQYF
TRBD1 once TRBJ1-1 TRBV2 TGTGCCCTTCGGGACAGGAACATGAACACTGAAGCTTTCTTT CALRDRNMNTEAFF
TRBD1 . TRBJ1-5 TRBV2 TGTGCCAGCAGCCACAGGGACAGGCTACAGCCCCAGCATTTT CASSHRDRLQPQHF